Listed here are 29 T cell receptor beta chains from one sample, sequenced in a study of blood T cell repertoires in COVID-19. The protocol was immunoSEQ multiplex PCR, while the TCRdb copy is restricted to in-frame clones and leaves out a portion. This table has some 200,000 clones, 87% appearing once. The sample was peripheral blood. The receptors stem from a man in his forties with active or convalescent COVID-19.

The CDR3 spells CASSLTSQGIQYF. The CDR3, as DNA: TGTGCCAGCAGTTTAACTAGCCAAGGCATTCAGTACTTC. The J gene is TRBJ2-4, the V gene TRBV28; D possibly corresponds to TRBD2 (6 bases). In germline, CDR1 is MDHEN, CDR2 SYDVKM. Trimming took 2 bases from V and 9 from J, leaving 11 bases between them. The CDR3 is made up of 13 amino acids.

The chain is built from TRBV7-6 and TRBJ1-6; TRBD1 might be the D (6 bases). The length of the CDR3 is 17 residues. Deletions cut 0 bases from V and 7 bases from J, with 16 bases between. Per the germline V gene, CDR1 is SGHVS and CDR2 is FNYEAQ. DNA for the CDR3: TGTGCCAGCAGCTTAGCGCTTCGAGGTGGGGGCAATTCACCCCTCCACTTT. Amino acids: CASSLALRGGGNSPLHF.

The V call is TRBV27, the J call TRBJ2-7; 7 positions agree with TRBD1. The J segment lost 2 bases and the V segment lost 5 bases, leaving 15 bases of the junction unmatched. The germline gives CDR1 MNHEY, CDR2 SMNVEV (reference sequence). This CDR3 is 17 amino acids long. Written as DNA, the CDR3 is TGTGCCAGCAGTGCCGACAGGGCATACAACAGAGCCTACGAGCAGTACTTC. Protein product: CASSADRAYNRAYEQYF.

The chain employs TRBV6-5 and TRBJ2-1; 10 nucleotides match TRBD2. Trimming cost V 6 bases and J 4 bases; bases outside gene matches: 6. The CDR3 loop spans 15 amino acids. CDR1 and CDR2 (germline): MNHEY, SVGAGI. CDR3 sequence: CASRPTSGAYNEQFF. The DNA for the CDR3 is TGTGCCAGCAGGCCTACTAGCGGGGCTTACAATGAGCAGTTCTTC.

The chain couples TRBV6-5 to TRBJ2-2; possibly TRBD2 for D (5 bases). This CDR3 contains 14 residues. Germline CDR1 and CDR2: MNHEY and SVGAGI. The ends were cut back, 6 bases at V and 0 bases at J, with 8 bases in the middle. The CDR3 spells CASRGDANTGELFF. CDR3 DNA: TGTGCCAGCAGGGGAGACGCGAACACCGGGGAGCTGTTTTTT.

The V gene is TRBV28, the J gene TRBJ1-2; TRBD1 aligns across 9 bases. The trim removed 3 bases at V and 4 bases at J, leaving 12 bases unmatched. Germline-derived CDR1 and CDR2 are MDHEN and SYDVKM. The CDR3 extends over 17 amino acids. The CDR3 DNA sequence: TGTGCCAGCAGTTTCAGGGACAGGGTGGTTTTGATCTATGGCTACACCTTC. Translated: CASSFRDRVVLIYGYTF.

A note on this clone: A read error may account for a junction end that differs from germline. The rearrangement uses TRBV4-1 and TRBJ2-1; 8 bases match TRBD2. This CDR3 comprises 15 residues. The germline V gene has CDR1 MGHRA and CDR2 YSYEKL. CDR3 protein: CASSQGTSSNNEQFF. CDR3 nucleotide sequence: TGCGCCAGCAGCCAAGGGACTAGCTCCAACAATGAGCAGTTCTTC.

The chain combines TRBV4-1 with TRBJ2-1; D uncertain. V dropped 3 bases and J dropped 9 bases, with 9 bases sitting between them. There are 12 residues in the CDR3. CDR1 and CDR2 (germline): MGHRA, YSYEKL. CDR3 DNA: TGCGCCAGCAGCCACCAATACTCTGAGCAGTTCTTC. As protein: CASSHQYSEQFF.

CDR3 DNA sequence: TGTGCCTGGACTAAGGGGTCGAACACCGGGGAGCTGTTTTTT. Protein: CAWTKGSNTGELFF. This chain connects TRBV30 to TRBJ2-2, with D perhaps TRBD1 (5 bases). V lost 4 bases to trimming and J lost 0 bases, with 9 bases between them. CDR3 length equals 14 residues. Per the germline V gene, CDR1 is GTSNPN and CDR2 is SVGIG (reference sequence).

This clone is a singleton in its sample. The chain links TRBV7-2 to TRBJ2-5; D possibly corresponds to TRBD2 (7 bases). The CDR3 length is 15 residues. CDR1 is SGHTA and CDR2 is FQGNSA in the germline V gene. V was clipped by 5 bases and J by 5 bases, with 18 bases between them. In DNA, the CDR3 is TGTGCCAGCAGCGCCCAAGGGGGGGCGCGGGAGACCCAGTACTTC. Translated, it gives CASSAQGGARETQYF. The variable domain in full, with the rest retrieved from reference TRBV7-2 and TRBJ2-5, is GAGVSQSPSNKVTEKGKDVELRCDPISGHTALYWYRQSLGQGLEFLIYFQGNSAPDKSGLPSDRFSAERTGGSVSTLTIQRTQQEDSAVYLCASSAQGGARETQYFGPGTRLLVL.

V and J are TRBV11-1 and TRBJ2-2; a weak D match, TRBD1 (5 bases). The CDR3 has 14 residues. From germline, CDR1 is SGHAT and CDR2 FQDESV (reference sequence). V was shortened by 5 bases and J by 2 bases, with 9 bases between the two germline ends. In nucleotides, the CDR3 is TGTGCCAGCAGCCAACAGGTTAACACCGGGGAGCTGTTTTTT. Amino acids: CASSQQVNTGELFF. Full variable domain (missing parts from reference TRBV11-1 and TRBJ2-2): EAEVAQSPRYKITEKSQAVAFWCDPISGHATLYWYRQILGQGPELLVQFQDESVVDDSQLPKDRFSAERLKGVDSTLKIQPAELGDSAMYLCASSQQVNTGELFFGEGSRLTVL.

The CDR3 sequence is CASSYSGGGYEQYF. Here the CDR3 DNA reads TGTGCCAGCAGTTACAGTGGGGGAGGCTACGAGCAGTACTTC. The chain has TRBV6-5 and TRBJ2-7; the D gene is possibly TRBD2 (6 bases). CDR1 and CDR2 (germline): MNHEY, SVGAGI. This CDR3 spans 14 amino acids. V was trimmed by 2 bases and J by 3 bases, leaving 11 bases between them.

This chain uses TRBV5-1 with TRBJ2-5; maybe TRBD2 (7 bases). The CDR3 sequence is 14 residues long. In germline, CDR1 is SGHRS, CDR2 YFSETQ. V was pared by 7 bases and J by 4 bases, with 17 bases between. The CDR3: CASRSPGEGETQYF. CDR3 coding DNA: TGCGCCAGCCGCAGTCCAGGGGAGGGAGAGACCCAGTACTTC.

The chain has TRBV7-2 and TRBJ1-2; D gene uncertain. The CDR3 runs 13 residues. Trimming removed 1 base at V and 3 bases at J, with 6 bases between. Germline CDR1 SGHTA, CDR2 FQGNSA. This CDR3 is CASSLGRYYGYTF. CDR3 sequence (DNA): TGTGCCAGCAGCTTAGGTCGGTACTATGGCTACACCTTC.

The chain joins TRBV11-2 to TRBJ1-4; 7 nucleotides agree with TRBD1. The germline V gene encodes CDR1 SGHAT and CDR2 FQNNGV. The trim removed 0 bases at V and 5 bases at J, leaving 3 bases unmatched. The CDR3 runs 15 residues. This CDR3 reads CASSLEGTVNEKLFF. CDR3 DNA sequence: TGTGCCAGCAGCTTAGAAGGGACAGTAAATGAAAAACTGTTTTTT.

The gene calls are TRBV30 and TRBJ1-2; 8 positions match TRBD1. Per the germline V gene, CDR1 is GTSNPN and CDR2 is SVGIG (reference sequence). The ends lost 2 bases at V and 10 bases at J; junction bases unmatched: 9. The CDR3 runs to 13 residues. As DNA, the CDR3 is TGTGCCTGGAGTCCAGGGACAGGTTTTGACTACACCTTC. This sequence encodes CAWSPGTGFDYTF.

The CDR3 loop is CASSGRAPEAFF. CDR3 coding DNA: TGTGCCAGCAGCGGGCGGGCGCCTGAAGCTTTCTTT. The gene calls are TRBV7-9 and TRBJ1-1; D remains ambiguous. Germline CDR1 reads SEHNR; CDR2 reads FQNEAQ (reference sequence). The CDR3 extends over 12 amino acids. V was shortened by 5 bases and J by 6 bases, with 10 bases between the two germline ends.

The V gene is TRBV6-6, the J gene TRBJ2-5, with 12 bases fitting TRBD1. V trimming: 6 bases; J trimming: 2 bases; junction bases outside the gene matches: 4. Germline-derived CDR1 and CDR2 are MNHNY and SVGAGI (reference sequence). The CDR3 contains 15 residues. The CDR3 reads CASSRDRGRQETQYF. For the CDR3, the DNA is TGTGCCAGCAGCCGGGACAGGGGGCGGCAAGAGACCCAGTACTTC.

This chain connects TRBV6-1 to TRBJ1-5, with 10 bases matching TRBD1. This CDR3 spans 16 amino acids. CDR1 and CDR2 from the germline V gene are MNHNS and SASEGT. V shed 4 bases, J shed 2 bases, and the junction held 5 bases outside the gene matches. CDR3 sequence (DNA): TGTGCCAGCAGTGCGAGGACAGGGGGAGGCAATCAGCCCCAGCATTTT. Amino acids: CASSARTGGGNQPQHF.

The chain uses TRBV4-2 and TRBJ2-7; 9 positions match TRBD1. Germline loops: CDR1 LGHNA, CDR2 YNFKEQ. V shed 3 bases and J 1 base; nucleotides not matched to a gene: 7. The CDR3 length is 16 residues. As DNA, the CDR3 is TGTGCCAGCAGCCAGCCCCGGGACAGGGTATCCTACGAGCAGTACTTC. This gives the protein CASSQPRDRVSYEQYF.

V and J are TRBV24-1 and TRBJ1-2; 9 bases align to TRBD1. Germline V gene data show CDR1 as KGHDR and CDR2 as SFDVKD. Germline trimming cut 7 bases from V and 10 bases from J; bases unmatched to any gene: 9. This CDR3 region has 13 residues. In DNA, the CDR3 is TGTGCCACCAGCCGGGGACAGGGTACGGACTACACCTTC. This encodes CATSRGQGTDYTF.

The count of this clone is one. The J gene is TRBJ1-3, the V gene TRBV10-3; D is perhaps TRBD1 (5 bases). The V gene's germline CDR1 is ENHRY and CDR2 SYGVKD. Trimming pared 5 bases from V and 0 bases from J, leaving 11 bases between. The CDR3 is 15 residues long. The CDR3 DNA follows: TGTGCCATCAGTCCCCAGGGATTCTCTGGAAACACCATATATTTT. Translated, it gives CAISPQGFSGNTIYF.

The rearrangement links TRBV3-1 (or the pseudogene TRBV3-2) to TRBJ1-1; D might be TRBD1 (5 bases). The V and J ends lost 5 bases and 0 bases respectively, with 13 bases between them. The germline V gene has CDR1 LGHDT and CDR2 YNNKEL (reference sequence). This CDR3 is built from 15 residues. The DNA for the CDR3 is TGTGCCAGCAGCTCCGCGACCAGGGTGAACACTGAAGCTTTCTTT. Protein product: CASSSATRVNTEAFF.

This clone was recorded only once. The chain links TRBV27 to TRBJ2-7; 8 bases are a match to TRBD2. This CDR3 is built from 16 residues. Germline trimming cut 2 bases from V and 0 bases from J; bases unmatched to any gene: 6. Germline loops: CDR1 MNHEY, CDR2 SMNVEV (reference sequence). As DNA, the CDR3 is TGTGCCAGCAGTTTAGTACTGGCGGGGGGCTCCTACGAGCAGTACTTC. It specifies CASSLVLAGGSYEQYF.

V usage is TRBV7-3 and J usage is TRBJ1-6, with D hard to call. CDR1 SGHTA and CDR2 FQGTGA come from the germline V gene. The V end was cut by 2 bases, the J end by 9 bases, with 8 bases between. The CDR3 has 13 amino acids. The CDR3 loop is CASSLGESSPLHF. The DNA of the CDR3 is TGTGCCAGCAGCTTAGGGGAGTCTTCACCCCTCCACTTT.

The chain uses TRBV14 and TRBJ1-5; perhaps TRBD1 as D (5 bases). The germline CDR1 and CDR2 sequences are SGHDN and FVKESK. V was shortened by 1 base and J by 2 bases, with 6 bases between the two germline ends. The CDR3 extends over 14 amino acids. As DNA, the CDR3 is TGTGCCAGCAGCCAAGGGGGCGGCAATCAGCCCCAGCATTTT. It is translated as CASSQGGGNQPQHF.

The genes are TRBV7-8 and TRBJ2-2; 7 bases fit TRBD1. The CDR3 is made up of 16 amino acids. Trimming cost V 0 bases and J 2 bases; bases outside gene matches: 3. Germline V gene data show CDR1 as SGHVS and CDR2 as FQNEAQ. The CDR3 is CASSLAGTVNTGELFF. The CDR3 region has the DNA TGTGCCAGCAGCTTAGCGGGGACAGTCAACACCGGGGAGCTGTTTTTT. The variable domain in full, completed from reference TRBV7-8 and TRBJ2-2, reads GAGVSQSPRYKVAKRGQDVALRCDPISGHVSLFWYQQALGQGPEFLTYFQNEAQLDKSGLPSDRFFAERPEGSVSTLKIQRTQQEDSAVYLCASSLAGTVNTGELFFGEGSRLTVL.

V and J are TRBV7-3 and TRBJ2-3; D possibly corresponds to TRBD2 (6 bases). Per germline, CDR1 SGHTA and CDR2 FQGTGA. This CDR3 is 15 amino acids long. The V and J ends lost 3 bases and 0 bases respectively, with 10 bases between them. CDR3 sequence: CASSFYGGSTDTQYF. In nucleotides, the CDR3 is TGTGCCAGCAGCTTTTACGGGGGAAGCACAGATACGCAGTATTTT.

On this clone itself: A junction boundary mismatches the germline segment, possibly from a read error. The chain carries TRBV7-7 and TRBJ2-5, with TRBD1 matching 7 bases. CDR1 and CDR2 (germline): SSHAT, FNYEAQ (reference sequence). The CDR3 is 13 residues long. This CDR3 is CASSSYRGETQYF. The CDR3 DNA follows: TGTGCTAGCAGCTCCTACAGGGGAGAGACCCAGTACTTC. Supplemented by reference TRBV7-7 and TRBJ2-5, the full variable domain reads GAGVSQSPRYKVTKRGQDVTLRCDPISSHATLYWYQQALGQGPEFLTYFNYEAQPDKSGLPSDRFSAERPEGSISTLTIQRTEQRDSAMYRCASSSYRGETQYFGPGTRLLVL.